The 19 T cell receptor beta chains in this list originate from one sample, sequenced in a study of blood T cell repertoires in COVID-19. The table came from immunoSEQ multiplex PCR; TCRdb's copy has only in-frame clones and leaves some out. Among 99,000 or so clones listed, about 85% were seen once. Sequencing was done on a sample of peripheral blood. The receptors originated from a man aged 50 to 60 with acute or convalescent COVID-19.

CDR3 coding DNA: TGTGCTAGTGGTCAACCCAACCGGGATACGCAGTATTTT. This translates into CASGQPNRDTQYF. The V gene is TRBV12-5, the J gene TRBJ2-3; D is ambiguous. Looked up from germline, CDR1 is LGHNT and CDR2 is FRNRAP. This CDR3 spans 13 amino acids. Trimming cost V 5 bases and J 6 bases, with 12 bases left between them.

This clone has only a few counts. V is TRBV7-2 and J is TRBJ2-7; possibly TRBD1 for D (5 bases). The CDR3 runs to 13 residues. The germline V and J ends were trimmed by 4 bases and 2 bases, with 9 bases remaining between them. Germline CDR1 SGHTA, CDR2 FQGNSA. CDR3 sequence reads: CASSSTGTYEQYF. The DNA for the CDR3 is TGTGCCAGCAGCTCTACAGGTACCTACGAGCAGTACTTC.

This sequence joins TRBV28 and TRBJ2-2; 8 nucleotides line up with TRBD2. CDR1 is MDHEN, CDR2 SYDVKM, per germline. The junction had 21 bases not matched to a gene; V was cut back by 10 bases and J by 8 bases. The CDR3 loop spans 17 amino acids. The CDR3 loop reads CATYPSGLVLPGGELFF. CDR3 DNA: TGTGCCACCTACCCCTCGGGACTAGTACTCCCAGGGGGGGAGCTGTTTTTT.

J is TRBJ1-5 and V is TRBV18; D not certain. In germline, CDR1 is KGHSH, CDR2 LQKENI. The ends were cut back, 3 bases at V and 7 bases at J, with 10 bases in the middle. The CDR3 consists of 13 residues. CDR3 DNA: TGTGCCAGCTCACCCAAAGCGGACCAGCCCCAGCATTTT. This translates into CASSPKADQPQHF.

The J gene is TRBJ1-4, the V gene TRBV29-1; D remains unclear. Germline CDR1 is SQVTM and CDR2 is ANQGSEA. This CDR3 comprises 11 residues. Deletions cut 5 bases from V and 5 bases from J, with 6 bases between. CDR3 nucleotide sequence: TGCAGCGTTTTCCTGAATGAAAAACTGTTTTTT. Translation gives CSVFLNEKLFF.

This sequence joins TRBV5-1 and TRBJ1-1, with D maybe TRBD1 (5 bases). The CDR3 consists of 13 residues. V lost 6 bases and J lost 4, with 13 bases in between. Germline V CDR1 and CDR2: SGHRS, YFSETQ. CDR3 DNA: TGCGCCAGCATAAGGACCGGGGGCACTGAAGCTTTCTTT. Its translation is CASIRTGGTEAFF.

J is TRBJ2-1 and V is TRBV6-4; a possible D gene is TRBD1 (6 bases). Germline CDR1 reads MRHNA; CDR2 reads SNTAGT. The CDR3 is made up of 14 amino acids. V dropped 5 bases and J dropped 4 bases, with 12 bases sitting between them. CDR3 region: CASSRGSTYNEQFF. The CDR3 DNA reads as TGTGCCAGCAGTAGGGGGAGTACGTACAATGAGCAGTTCTTC.

The chain has TRBV29-1 and TRBJ2-3, with 11 bases identical to TRBD2. Germline V lookup: CDR1 SQVTM, CDR2 ANQGSEA. V dropped 0 bases and J dropped 2; count of bases not matched to a gene: 4. The CDR3 spans 16 residues. Here the CDR3 DNA reads TGCAGCGTTGAAGATCGACTAGCGGGGAACACAGATACGCAGTATTTT. It translates to CSVEDRLAGNTDTQYF.

This clone was counted a few times. The chain joins TRBV7-9 to TRBJ2-1; 7 bases map to TRBD2. Germline V gene data show CDR1 as SEHNR and CDR2 as FQNEAQ (reference sequence). The CDR3 spans 14 residues. With V trimmed by 4 bases and J by 12 bases, 12 bases remained unmatched. The CDR3 DNA sequence: TGTGCCAGCAGCTCCCCAGGGAGGGTGCGGGGGCAGTTCTTC. Translating gives CASSSPGRVRGQFF.

This chain connects TRBV4-1 to TRBJ1-5; D is perhaps TRBD1 (5 bases). The CDR3 contains 13 residues. Trimming left V 6 bases short and J 7 bases short, with 13 bases between. The germline CDR1 and CDR2 sequences are MGHRA and YSYEKL. As DNA, the CDR3 is TGCGCCAGCAGGAAAGGGGTCGGCCAGCCCCAGCATTTT. The encoded protein is CASRKGVGQPQHF.

A note on this clone: Other nucleotide sequences from this sample produce the same CDR3. The chain employs TRBV5-8 and TRBJ2-2; no clear D. CDR3 length: 17 amino acids. Germline V gives CDR1 SGHTS, CDR2 YDEGEE. The V end was cut by 6 bases, the J end by 0 bases, with 18 bases between. The CDR3 loop reads CASNPGSVAANTGELFF. The CDR3 DNA follows: TGTGCCAGCAACCCCGGGTCGGTCGCGGCGAACACCGGGGAGCTGTTTTTT.

The chain uses TRBV4-1 and TRBJ1-5; 9 nucleotides align to TRBD1. CDR1 is MGHRA and CDR2 is YSYEKL in the germline V gene. CDR3 length: 14 amino acids. The junction had 7 bases not matched to a gene; V was cut back by 6 bases and J by 7 bases. The CDR3 DNA sequence: TGCGCCAGCAGTGGGACAGGGTTTGTGCAGCCCCAGCATTTT. Its protein is CASSGTGFVQPQHF.

J is TRBJ1-2 and V is TRBV2; 10 nucleotides match TRBD1. The junction had 6 bases not matched to a gene; V was cut back by 10 bases and J by 1 base. The CDR3 covers 14 residues. Germline V gene sequence: CDR1 SNHLY, CDR2 FYNNEI. The CDR3, as DNA: TGTGCCACCCAGGACAGGGGGATTAACTATGGCTACACCTTC. Translation gives CATQDRGINYGYTF.

This chain joins TRBV25-1 and TRBJ2-2; D is ambiguous. The V gene lost 6 bases and the J gene lost 0 bases, with 8 bases spanning the gap. Per the germline V gene, CDR1 is MGHDK and CDR2 is SYGVNS. The CDR3 loop spans 14 amino acids. The DNA for the CDR3 is TGTGCCAGCAGGTTTAGTGCGAACACCGGGGAGCTGTTTTTT. Amino acids: CASRFSANTGELFF.

This clone has only one observation. The CDR3 sequence is CASSVAPQGSYEQYF. DNA for the CDR3: TGTGCCAGCAGCGTAGCCCCACAGGGTAGCTACGAGCAGTACTTC. V gene TRBV9 combines with J gene TRBJ2-7; D possibly corresponds to TRBD1 (6 bases). Germline V gene sequence: CDR1 SGDLS, CDR2 YYNGEE. Trimming removed 0 bases at V and 3 bases at J, with 13 bases between. The CDR3 is 15 residues long.

This chain joins TRBV7-9 and TRBJ1-1, with 10 bases that match TRBD1. The CDR3 loop spans 16 amino acids. From germline, CDR1 is SEHNR and CDR2 FQNEAQ (reference sequence). The trim removed 5 bases at V and 4 bases at J, leaving 10 bases unmatched. CDR3 sequence reads: CASSPTRQGAVTEAFF. The CDR3 DNA sequence: TGTGCCAGCAGCCCGACGAGACAGGGGGCGGTCACTGAAGCTTTCTTT.

The CDR3 DNA reads as TGTGCCAGCAGCTTGGAATTGGGCGGACTAGCGGTTACAGATACGCAGTATTTT. This translates into CASSLELGGLAVTDTQYF. The rearrangement links TRBV5-6 to TRBJ2-3; TRBD2 matches 10 bases. V lost 0 bases to trimming and J lost 3 bases; unmatched junction nucleotides: 10. Germline CDR1 reads SGHDT; CDR2 reads YYEEEE. The CDR3 sequence is 18 residues long.

This chain links TRBV5-1 with TRBJ2-7; TRBD1 agrees at 8 bases. J lost 5 bases, V lost 6 bases, and 7 bases had no gene match. The CDR3 runs 13 residues. In germline, CDR1 is SGHRS, CDR2 YFSETQ. CDR3 coding DNA: TGCGCCAGCAATCGGGCAGGGGGCAACGAGCAGTACTTC. This encodes CASNRAGGNEQYF.

The rearrangement uses TRBV12-5 and TRBJ1-4, with D hard to call. V was clipped by 8 bases and J by 6 bases, with 13 bases between them. Germline assignment: CDR1 LGHNT and CDR2 FRNRAP. This CDR3 spans 13 amino acids. CDR3 protein: CASRQEPYEKLFF. In DNA, the CDR3 is TGTGCTAGTAGACAAGAACCTTATGAAAAACTGTTTTTT. The complete variable domain, with remaining parts taken from reference TRBV12-5 and TRBJ1-4, reads DARVTQTPRHKVTEMGQEVTMRCQPILGHNTVFWYRQTMMQGLELLAYFRNRAPLDDSGMPKDRFSAEMPDATLATLKIQPSEPRDSAVYFCASRQEPYEKLFFGSGTQLSVL.